A single sample gave rise to the 15 T cell receptor beta chains below, sequenced in a study of blood T cell repertoires in COVID-19. The repertoire was sequenced with immunoSEQ multiplex PCR; TCRdb's copy has only in-frame clones and lacks some. The sample holds around 67,000 clones; approximately 90% are singletons and the top ten take around 9.1%. Sample: peripheral blood. All receptors derive from a human donor in a cohort sampled during active COVID-19.

The chain employs TRBV7-9 and TRBJ1-2, with 8 bases identical to TRBD1. J lost 0 bases, V lost 5 bases, and 14 bases had no gene match. The CDR3 is 18 amino acids. Germline V CDR1 and CDR2: SEHNR, FQNEAQ (reference sequence). CDR3: CASSPDNGRGLANYGYTF. CDR3 DNA: TGTGCCAGCAGCCCCGATAACGGCAGGGGGCTGGCTAACTATGGCTACACCTTC.

CDR3 loop: CASTPGHPSLNYGYTF. CDR3 sequence (DNA): TGTGCCAGTACCCCGGGACACCCTTCATTAAACTATGGCTACACCTTC. The chain is built from TRBV19 and TRBJ1-2, with D perhaps matching TRBD1 (6 bases). This CDR3 has 16 residues. The germline V gene has CDR1 LNHDA and CDR2 SQIVND (reference sequence). The germline V and J ends were trimmed by 7 bases and 2 bases, with 20 bases remaining between them. The complete variable domain, with remaining parts taken from reference TRBV19 and TRBJ1-2, reads DGGITQSPKYLFRKEGQNVTLSCEQNLNHDAMYWYRQDPGQGLRLIYYSQIVNDFQKGDIAEGYSVSREKKESFPLTVTSAQKNPTAFYLCASTPGHPSLNYGYTFGSGTRLTVV.

V is TRBV7-2 and J is TRBJ1-1, with TRBD1 matching 7 bases. V shed 4 bases and J 3 bases; nucleotides not matched to a gene: 8. The CDR3 has 15 amino acids. Germline V lookup: CDR1 SGHTA, CDR2 FQGNSA. CDR3 in amino acids: CASSSQGGWYTEAFF. For the CDR3, the DNA is TGTGCCAGCAGCTCCCAAGGGGGCTGGTACACTGAAGCTTTCTTT.

The CDR3 reads CASSPYRVTGQGIGGYTF. The CDR3 DNA is TGTGCCAGCAGTCCCTATCGGGTGACGGGACAGGGAATCGGTGGCTACACCTTC. This chain uses TRBV27 with TRBJ1-2, with 9 bases fitting TRBD1. The junction had 20 bases not matched to a gene; V was cut back by 5 bases and J by 7 bases. The CDR3 contains 18 residues. From germline, CDR1 is MNHEY and CDR2 SMNVEV (reference sequence).

This chain connects TRBV9 to TRBJ1-2, with TRBD1 matching 7 bases. Germline CDR1 and CDR2: SGDLS and YYNGEE. V lost 4 bases to trimming and J lost 4 bases; unmatched junction nucleotides: 13. CDR3 size: 16 residues. The DNA for the CDR3 is TGTGCCAGCAGCCCCCAGACGACAGGGCGCGTCTATGGCTACACCTTC. It codes for CASSPQTTGRVYGYTF.

The chain carries TRBV4-2 and TRBJ1-5; TRBD1 matches at 9 bases. The ends lost 0 bases at V and 7 bases at J; junction bases unmatched: 7. Per germline, CDR1 LGHNA and CDR2 YNFKEQ. The CDR3 has 16 amino acids. The CDR3 bases are TGTGCCAGCAGCCAAGATAGGACAGGGGAGAGCCAGCCCCAGCATTTT. Translating it yields CASSQDRTGESQPQHF.

This chain connects TRBV6-5 to TRBJ1-1; 7 bases match TRBD1. The CDR3 loop spans 13 amino acids. V was clipped by 5 bases and J by 1 base; unmatched bases: 1. CDR1 and CDR2 (germline): MNHEY, SVGAGI. This chain's CDR3 is CASSRQGNTEAFF. In nucleotides, the CDR3 is TGTGCCAGCAGTCGACAGGGGAACACTGAAGCTTTCTTT.

V gene TRBV5-6 combines with J gene TRBJ2-7; no reliable D call. Germline CDR1 SGHDT, CDR2 YYEEEE. CDR3 size: 12 residues. Between the trimmed V and J ends, which lost 2 bases and 6 bases, there was a span of 9 bases. The CDR3 nucleotides are TGTGCCAGCAGCTTTCTAGTAGGCGAGCAGTACTTC. This encodes CASSFLVGEQYF.

The chain couples TRBV11-2 to TRBJ2-7; TRBD2 matches at 11 bases. Germline assignment: CDR1 SGHAT and CDR2 FQNNGV. With 5 bases clipped from V and 3 bases from J, the junction kept 3 bases outside the gene matches. The CDR3 runs 14 residues. CDR3 bases: TGTGCCAGCAGCCCGACTAGCGGGGACTACGAGCAGTACTTC. Residues: CASSPTSGDYEQYF.

The chain combines TRBV5-6 with TRBJ1-1; weak D call: TRBD1 (5 bases). The CDR3 runs 17 residues. Germline assignment: CDR1 SGHDT and CDR2 YYEEEE. The V and J ends lost 1 base and 3 bases respectively, with 19 bases between them. CDR3 sequence reads: CASSLKGESQHYTEAFF. DNA of the CDR3: TGTGCCAGCAGCTTGAAAGGGGAATCCCAACACTACACTGAAGCTTTCTTT.

The chain recombines TRBV9 with TRBJ2-1; 11 positions match TRBD2. The CDR3 consists of 16 residues. V lost 5 bases to trimming and J lost 4 bases; unmatched junction nucleotides: 8. Germline CDR1 SGDLS, CDR2 YYNGEE. The CDR3 loop reads CASSRSGTSGYNEQFF. CDR3 DNA sequence: TGTGCCAGCAGTCGTTCCGGGACTAGCGGATACAATGAGCAGTTCTTC.

This chain links TRBV5-4 with TRBJ2-7; 8 bases are shared with TRBD1. After removal of 4 bases from V and 2 bases from J, the junction contained 5 bases not matched to a gene. Germline V gene data show CDR1 as SGHNT and CDR2 as YYREEE (reference sequence). The CDR3 runs to 14 residues. The chain's CDR3 is CASSTRDRTYEQYF. The CDR3 DNA sequence: TGTGCCAGCAGCACCCGGGACAGGACCTACGAGCAGTACTTC.

The chain carries TRBV7-9 and TRBJ1-2; no reliable D call. Trimming left V 3 bases short and J 3 bases short, with 8 bases between. Per germline, CDR1 SEHNR and CDR2 FQNEAQ (reference sequence). The CDR3 spans 13 residues. CDR3 region: CASSFEGDYGYTF. The CDR3 DNA follows: TGTGCCAGCAGCTTTGAGGGAGACTATGGCTACACCTTC. Drawing the rest from reference TRBV7-9 and TRBJ1-2, the complete variable domain is DTGVSQNPRHKITKRGQNVTFRCDPISEHNRLYWYRQTLGQGPEFLTYFQNEAQLEKSRLLSDRFSAERPKGSFSTLEIQRTEQGDSAMYLCASSFEGDYGYTFGSGTRLTVV.

CDR3 protein: CASSLENRGSEQYF. Here the CDR3 DNA reads TGCGCCAGCAGCTTGGAAAATCGGGGTTCCGAGCAGTACTTC. The chain combines TRBV5-1 with TRBJ2-7; possible D gene TRBD2, 5 bases. CDR3 length equals 14 residues. The V end lost 0 bases, the J end lost 6 bases, and 13 bases lay between the germline ends. The germline gives CDR1 SGHRS, CDR2 YFSETQ.

The genes are TRBV6-2 or TRBV6-3 and TRBJ2-7, with D maybe TRBD2 (5 bases). Trimming shortened V by 3 bases and J by 2 bases, and 11 bases separated the two germline ends. The length of the CDR3 is 14 residues. Germline V gene lookup returns CDR1 MNHEY and CDR2 SVGEGT. CDR3 in DNA: TGTGCCAGCAGTTATTCGGGAACCCCCTACGAGCAGTACTTC. Encoded protein: CASSYSGTPYEQYF.